What follows describes a single T cell receptor beta chain. The antigen remains undetermined. The time point denotes: persistent/refractory GD, antithyroid drugs over 5 years with positive TRAb. With RNA extracted from PBMCs as input, the TCR library was made. The data stem from a study of regulatory T cells in long-lasting Graves disease. Looked up from germline, CDR1 is MGHDK and CDR2 is SYGVNS. V lost 6 bases and J 4 bases, leaving 24 bases between the germline ends. There are 17 residues in the CDR3. Study-wide findings and caveats: Under persistent disease, TRBV28, TRBJ1-2 and TRBJ2-5 were used preferentially.

iRepertoire HTBI primers and Arm-PCR of CDR3 regions built TCR beta libraries. Each CDR3 protein gets one entry after TCRdb re-called the multiplex PCR reads with MiXCR. In the table there are roughly 450,000 distinct CDR3 sequences, around 20% of which are singletons. The chain recombines TRBV25-1 with TRBJ1-2, with unresolved D. The source material was peripheral blood mononuclear cells (PBMCs), sampled when the disease was refractory, from a patient treated with antithyroid drugs. This clonotype was sampled from a female donor with Graves disease. The CDR3 nucleotides read TGTGCCAGCAGCCCCCCAATCATAGGCGGCGGCAGCTATGGCTACACCTTC. Amino acids: CASSPPIIGGGSYGYTF.